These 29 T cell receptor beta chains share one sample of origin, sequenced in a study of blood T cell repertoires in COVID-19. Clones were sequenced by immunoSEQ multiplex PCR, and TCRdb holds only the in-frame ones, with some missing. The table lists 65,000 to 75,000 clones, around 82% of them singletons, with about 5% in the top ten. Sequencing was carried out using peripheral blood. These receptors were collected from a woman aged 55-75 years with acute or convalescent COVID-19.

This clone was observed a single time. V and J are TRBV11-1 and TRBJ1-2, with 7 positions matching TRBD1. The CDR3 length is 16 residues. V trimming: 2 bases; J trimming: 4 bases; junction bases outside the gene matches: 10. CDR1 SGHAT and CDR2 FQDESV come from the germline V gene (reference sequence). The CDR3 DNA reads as TGTGCCAGCAGCTTAAGCCCCGACAGGGCGGGCTATGGCTACACCTTC. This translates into CASSLSPDRAGYGYTF. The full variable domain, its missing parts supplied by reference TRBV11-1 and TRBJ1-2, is EAEVAQSPRYKITEKSQAVAFWCDPISGHATLYWYRQILGQGPELLVQFQDESVVDDSQLPKDRFSAERLKGVDSTLKIQPAELGDSAMYLCASSLSPDRAGYGYTFGSGTRLTVV.

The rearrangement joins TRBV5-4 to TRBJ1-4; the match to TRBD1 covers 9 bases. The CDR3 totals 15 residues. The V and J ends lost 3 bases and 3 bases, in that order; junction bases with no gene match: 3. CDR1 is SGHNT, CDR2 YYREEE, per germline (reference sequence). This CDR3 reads CASSSRQGANEKLFF. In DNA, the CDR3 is TGTGCCAGCAGCTCAAGACAGGGGGCTAATGAAAAACTGTTTTTT.

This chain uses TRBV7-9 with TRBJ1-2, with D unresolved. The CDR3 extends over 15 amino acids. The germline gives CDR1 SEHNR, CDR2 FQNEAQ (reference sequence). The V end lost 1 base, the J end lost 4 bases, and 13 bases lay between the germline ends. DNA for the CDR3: TGTGCCAGCAGCTTAGTGATGGACGGACTCTATGGCTACACCTTC. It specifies CASSLVMDGLYGYTF. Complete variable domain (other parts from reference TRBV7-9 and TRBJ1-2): DTGVSQNPRHKITKRGQNVTFRCDPISEHNRLYWYRQTLGQGPEFLTYFQNEAQLEKSRLLSDRFSAERPKGSFSTLEIQRTEQGDSAMYLCASSLVMDGLYGYTFGSGTRLTVV.

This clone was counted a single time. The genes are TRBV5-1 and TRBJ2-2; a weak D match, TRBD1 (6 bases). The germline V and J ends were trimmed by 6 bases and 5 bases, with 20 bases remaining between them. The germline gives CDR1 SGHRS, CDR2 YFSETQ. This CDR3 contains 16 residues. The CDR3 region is CASNLGGQTGTGELFF. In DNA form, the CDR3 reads TGCGCCAGCAATTTAGGGGGACAAACTGGGACCGGGGAGCTGTTTTTT.

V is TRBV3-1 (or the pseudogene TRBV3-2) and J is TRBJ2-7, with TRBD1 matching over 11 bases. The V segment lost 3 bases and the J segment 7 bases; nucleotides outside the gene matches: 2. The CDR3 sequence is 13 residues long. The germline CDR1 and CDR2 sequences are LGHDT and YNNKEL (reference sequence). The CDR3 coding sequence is TGTGCCAGCAGCCAGGGGACAGGGGGTGAGCAGTACTTC. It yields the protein CASSQGTGGEQYF.

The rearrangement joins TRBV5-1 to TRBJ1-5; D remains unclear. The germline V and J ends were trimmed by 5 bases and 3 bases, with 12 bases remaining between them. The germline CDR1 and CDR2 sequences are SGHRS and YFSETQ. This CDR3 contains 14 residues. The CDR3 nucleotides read TGCGCCAGCAGACCAGGACTATCCAATCAGCCCCAGCATTTT. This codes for CASRPGLSNQPQHF. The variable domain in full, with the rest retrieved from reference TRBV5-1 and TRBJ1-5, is KAGVTQTPRYLIKTRGQQVTLSCSPISGHRSVSWYQQTPGQGLQFLFEYFSETQRNKGNFPGRFSGRQFSNSRSEMNVSTLELGDSALYLCASRPGLSNQPQHFGDGTRLSIL.

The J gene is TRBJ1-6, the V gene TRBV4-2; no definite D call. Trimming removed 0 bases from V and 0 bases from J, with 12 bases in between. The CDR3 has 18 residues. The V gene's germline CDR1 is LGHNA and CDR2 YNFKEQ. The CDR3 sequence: CASSQDAPSSSYNSPLHF. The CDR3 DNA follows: TGTGCCAGCAGCCAAGATGCTCCAAGTAGCTCCTATAATTCACCCCTCCACTTT.

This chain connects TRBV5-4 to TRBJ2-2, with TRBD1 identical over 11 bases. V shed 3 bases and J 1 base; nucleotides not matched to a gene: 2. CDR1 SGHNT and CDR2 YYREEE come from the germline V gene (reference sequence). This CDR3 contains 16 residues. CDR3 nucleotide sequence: TGTGCCAGCAGCTGGGGGACAGGGGGGAACACCGGGGAGCTGTTTTTT. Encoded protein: CASSWGTGGNTGELFF.

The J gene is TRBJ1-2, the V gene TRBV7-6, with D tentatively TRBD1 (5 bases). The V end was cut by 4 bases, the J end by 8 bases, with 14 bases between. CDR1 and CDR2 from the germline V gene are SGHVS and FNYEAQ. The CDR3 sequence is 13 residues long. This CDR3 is CASSSDGGRGYTF. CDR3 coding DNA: TGTGCCAGCAGCTCTGACGGGGGTCGGGGCTACACCTTC.

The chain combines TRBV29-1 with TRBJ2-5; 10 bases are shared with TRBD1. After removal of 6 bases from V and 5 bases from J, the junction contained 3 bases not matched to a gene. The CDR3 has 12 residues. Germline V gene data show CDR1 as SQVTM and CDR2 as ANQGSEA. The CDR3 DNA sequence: TGCAGCGTGGGACAGGGGCCCGAGACCCAGTACTTC. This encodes CSVGQGPETQYF.

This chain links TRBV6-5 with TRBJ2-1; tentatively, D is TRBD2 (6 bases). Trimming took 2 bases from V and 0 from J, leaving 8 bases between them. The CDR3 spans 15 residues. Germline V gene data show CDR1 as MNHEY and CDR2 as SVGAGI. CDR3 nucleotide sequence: TGTGCCAGCAGTTACGCGGGGAGCTCCTACAATGAGCAGTTCTTC. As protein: CASSYAGSSYNEQFF.

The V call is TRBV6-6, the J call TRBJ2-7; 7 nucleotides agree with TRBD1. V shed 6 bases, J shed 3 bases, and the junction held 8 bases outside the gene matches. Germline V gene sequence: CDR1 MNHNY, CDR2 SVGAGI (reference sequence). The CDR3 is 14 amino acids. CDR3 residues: CASSRQGIGYEQYF. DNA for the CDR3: TGTGCCAGCAGCCGACAGGGTATAGGCTACGAGCAGTACTTC.

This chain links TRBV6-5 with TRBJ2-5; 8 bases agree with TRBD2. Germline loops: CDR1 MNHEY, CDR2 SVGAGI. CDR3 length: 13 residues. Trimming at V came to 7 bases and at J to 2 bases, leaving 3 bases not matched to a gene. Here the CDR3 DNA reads TGTGCCAGCACGGTAGCGGGGCAAGAGACCCAGTACTTC. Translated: CASTVAGQETQYF.

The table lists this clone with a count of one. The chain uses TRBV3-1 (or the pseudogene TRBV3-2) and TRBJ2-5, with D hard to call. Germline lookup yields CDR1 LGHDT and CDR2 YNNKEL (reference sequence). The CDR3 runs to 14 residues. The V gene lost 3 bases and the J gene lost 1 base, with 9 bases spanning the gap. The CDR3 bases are TGTGCCAGCAGCCAGTCTACGGTCCAAGAGACCCAGTACTTC. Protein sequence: CASSQSTVQETQYF.

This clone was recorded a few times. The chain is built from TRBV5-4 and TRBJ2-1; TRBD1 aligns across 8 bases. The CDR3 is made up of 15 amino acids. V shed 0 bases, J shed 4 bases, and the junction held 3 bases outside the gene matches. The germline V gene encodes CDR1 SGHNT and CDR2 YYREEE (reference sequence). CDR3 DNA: TGTGCCAGCAGCTTGGGGGACAGGTTTTACAATGAGCAGTTCTTC. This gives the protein CASSLGDRFYNEQFF.

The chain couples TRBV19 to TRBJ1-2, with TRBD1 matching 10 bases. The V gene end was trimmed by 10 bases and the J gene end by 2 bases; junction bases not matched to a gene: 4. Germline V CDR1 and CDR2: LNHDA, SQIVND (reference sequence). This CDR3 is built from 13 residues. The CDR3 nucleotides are TGTGCCATCTCGGACAGGGGGAACTATGGCTACACCTTC. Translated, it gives CAISDRGNYGYTF. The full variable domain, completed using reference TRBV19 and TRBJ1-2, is DGGITQSPKYLFRKEGQNVTLSCEQNLNHDAMYWYRQDPGQGLRLIYYSQIVNDFQKGDIAEGYSVSREKKESFPLTVTSAQKNPTAFYLCAISDRGNYGYTFGSGTRLTVV.

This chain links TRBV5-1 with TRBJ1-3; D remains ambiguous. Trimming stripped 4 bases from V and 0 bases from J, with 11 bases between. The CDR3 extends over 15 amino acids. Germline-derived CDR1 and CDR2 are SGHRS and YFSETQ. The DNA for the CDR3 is TGCGCCAGCAGCGCGTCCGCTTACTCTGGAAACACCATATATTTT. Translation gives CASSASAYSGNTIYF.

The CDR3 is CASNPGGDEQFF. The CDR3 DNA reads as TGCGCCAGCAACCCAGGGGGCGATGAGCAGTTCTTC. The chain combines TRBV5-1 with TRBJ2-1; 8 bases agree with TRBD1. J was trimmed by 8 bases and V by 6 bases; bases with no gene match: 4. The CDR3 is 12 residues long. In germline, CDR1 is SGHRS, CDR2 YFSETQ.

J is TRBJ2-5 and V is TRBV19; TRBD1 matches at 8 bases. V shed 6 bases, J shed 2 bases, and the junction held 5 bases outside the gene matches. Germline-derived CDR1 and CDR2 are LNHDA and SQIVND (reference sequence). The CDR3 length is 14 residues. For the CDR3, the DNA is TGTGCCAGTAGCTCCGGGACAGGACAAGAGACCCAGTACTTC. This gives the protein CASSSGTGQETQYF.

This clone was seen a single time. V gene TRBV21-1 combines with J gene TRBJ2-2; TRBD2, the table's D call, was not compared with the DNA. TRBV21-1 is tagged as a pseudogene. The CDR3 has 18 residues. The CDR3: CASSKGLAGETGPGELFF. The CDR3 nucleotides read TGTGCCAGCAGCAAGGGACTAGCGGGGGAAACCGGTCCCGGGGAGCTGTTTTTT.

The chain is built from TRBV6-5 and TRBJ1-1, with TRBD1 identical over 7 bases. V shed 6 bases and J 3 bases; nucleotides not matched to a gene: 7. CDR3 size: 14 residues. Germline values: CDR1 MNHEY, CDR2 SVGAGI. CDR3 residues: CASSETGTHTEAFF. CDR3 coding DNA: TGTGCCAGCAGCGAGACAGGGACCCACACTGAAGCTTTCTTT.

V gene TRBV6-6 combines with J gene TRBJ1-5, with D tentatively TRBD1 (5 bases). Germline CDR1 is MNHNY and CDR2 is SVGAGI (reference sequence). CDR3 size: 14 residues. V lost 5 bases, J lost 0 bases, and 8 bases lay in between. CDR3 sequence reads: CASSLRDSNQPQHF. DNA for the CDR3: TGTGCCAGCAGTCTCAGGGATAGCAATCAGCCCCAGCATTTT.

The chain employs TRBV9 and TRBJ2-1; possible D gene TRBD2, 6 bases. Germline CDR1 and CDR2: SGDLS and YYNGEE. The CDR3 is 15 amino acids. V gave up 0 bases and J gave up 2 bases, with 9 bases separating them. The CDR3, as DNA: TGTGCCAGCAGCGTAGGGGCTAGCGCCTACAATGAGCAGTTCTTC. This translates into CASSVGASAYNEQFF.

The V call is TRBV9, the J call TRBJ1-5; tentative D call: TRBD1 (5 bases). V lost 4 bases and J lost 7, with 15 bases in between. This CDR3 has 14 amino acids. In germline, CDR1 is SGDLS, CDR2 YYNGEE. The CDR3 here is CASSPTSRGQPQHF. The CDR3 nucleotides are TGTGCCAGCAGCCCGACCTCACGGGGGCAGCCCCAGCATTTT. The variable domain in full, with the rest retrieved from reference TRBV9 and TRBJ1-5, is DSGVTQTPKHLITATGQRVTLRCSPRSGDLSVYWYQQSLDQGLQFLIQYYNGEERAKGNILERFSAQQFPDLHSELNLSSLELGDSALYFCASSPTSRGQPQHFGDGTRLSIL.

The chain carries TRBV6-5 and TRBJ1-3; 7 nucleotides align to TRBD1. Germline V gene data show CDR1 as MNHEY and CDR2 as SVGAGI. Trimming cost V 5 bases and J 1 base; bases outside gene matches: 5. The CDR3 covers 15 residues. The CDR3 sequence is CASSRDRNSGNTIYF. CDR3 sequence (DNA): TGTGCCAGCAGTAGGGACAGAAATTCTGGAAACACCATATATTTT.

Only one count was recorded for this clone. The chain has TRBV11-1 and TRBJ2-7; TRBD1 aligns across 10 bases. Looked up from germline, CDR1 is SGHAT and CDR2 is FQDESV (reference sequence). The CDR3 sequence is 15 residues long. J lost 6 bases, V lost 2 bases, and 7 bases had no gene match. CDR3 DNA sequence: TGTGCCAGCAGCTTATCCCCGACAGGGGGCCTCGAGCAGTACTTC. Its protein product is CASSLSPTGGLEQYF.

CDR3 sequence reads: CASSLERGEQYF. As DNA, the CDR3 is TGCGCCAGCAGCCTCGAGCGGGGGGAGCAGTACTTC. The chain uses TRBV4-1 and TRBJ2-7; 8 nucleotides agree with TRBD2. The V gene end was trimmed by 4 bases and the J gene end by 7 bases; junction bases not matched to a gene: 3. The CDR3 has 12 residues. Per the germline V gene, CDR1 is MGHRA and CDR2 is YSYEKL.

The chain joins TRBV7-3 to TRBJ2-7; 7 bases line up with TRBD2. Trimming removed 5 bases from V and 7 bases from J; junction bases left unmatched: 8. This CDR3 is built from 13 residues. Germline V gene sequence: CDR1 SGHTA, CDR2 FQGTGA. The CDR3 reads CASSHGREGEQYF. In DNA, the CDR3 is TGTGCCAGCAGCCATGGGAGGGAAGGGGAGCAGTACTTC.

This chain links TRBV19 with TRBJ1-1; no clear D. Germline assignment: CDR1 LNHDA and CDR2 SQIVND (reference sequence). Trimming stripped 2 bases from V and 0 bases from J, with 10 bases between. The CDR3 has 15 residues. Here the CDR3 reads CASSINLRMNTEAFF. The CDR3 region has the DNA TGTGCCAGTAGTATAAATCTCCGTATGAACACTGAAGCTTTCTTT.